The text below deals with one T cell receptor (beta chain). Its antigen is undetermined. This entry comes from a study of Tregs in tolerant kidney transplant recipients. The repertoire was sequenced with immunoSEQ multiplex PCR; TCRdb's copy has only in-frame clones and lacks some. The sample carries about 240,000 clones, approximately 83% recorded once. Broader study findings: Expanding Tregs on activated donor B cells appeared to best identify donor-specific TCRbeta clones. Biological reproducibility was not directly addressed in this study.

Per the germline V gene, CDR1 is MNHNS and CDR2 is SASEGT. The CDR3 consists of 14 residues. The J segment lost 4 bases and the V segment lost 4 bases, leaving 4 bases of the junction unmatched. Unstimulated regulatory T cells (CD4+CD25+CD127-), CD4+CD25- non-regulatory cells, CD4 and CD8 cells were FACS-sorted from thawed PBMCs. The V call is TRBV6-1, the J call TRBJ1-5; 7 bases map to TRBD1. The sequencing input was CD4+ T cells from blood. This receptor was taken from a human donor in good health. This chain's CDR3 is CASSASGGNQPQHF. CDR3 DNA sequence: TGTGCCAGCAGTGCTTCAGGGGGTAATCAGCCCCAGCATTTT.